This T cell receptor (beta chain) stems from a study of T cell clones after liver transplantation. The overall study: TCRbeta sequencing after a pre-transplant mixed lymphocyte reaction identified graft-donor-reactive clones, later tracked in post-transplant blood. Standard immunosuppression, with no induction, continued until 12-24 months after transplant. Tolerance: complete withdrawal held at least one year, liver enzymes staying within twice normal. Regarding the study as a whole: Migration into the graft, not deletion, may explain lost graft donor-reactive T cells.

The protocol was immunoSEQ multiplex PCR, while the TCRdb copy is restricted to in-frame clones and leaves out a portion. This repertoire shows 70,000 to 80,000 clones, roughly 90% found once; its top ten account for approximately 2.4%. This CDR3 contains 14 residues. CDR1 is MNHEY, CDR2 SMNVEV, per germline (reference sequence). V shed 6 bases and J shed 11 bases, with 19 bases lying between them. Details on this clone: The antigen is not known.

The chain is built from TRBV27 and TRBJ1-4, with D perhaps matching TRBD1 (6 bases). This material consisted of CD4+ T cells from blood, taken before liver transplant. This receptor was obtained from a human donor who received a liver transplant. CDR3 sequence (DNA): TGTGCCAGCAGGGTGGACAGACGTTTGGGTAAACTGTTTTTT. Protein: CASRVDRRLGKLFF.